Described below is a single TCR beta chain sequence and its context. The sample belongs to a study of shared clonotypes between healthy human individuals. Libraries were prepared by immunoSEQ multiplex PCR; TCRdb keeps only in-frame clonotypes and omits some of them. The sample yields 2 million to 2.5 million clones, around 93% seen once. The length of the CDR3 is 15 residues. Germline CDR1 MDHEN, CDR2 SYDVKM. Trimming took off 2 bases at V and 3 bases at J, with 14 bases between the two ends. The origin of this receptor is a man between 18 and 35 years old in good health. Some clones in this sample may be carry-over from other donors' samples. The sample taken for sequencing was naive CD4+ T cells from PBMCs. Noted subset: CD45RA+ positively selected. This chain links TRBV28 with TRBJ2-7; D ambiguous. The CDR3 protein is CASSLTKGRVYEQYF. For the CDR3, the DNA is TGTGCCAGCAGTTTAACCAAAGGCCGAGTCTACGAGCAGTACTTC.